Here is one T cell receptor beta chain with its context. The data belong to a study of blood T cell repertoires in COVID-19. Study information: COVID-19 samples from acute and convalescent phases originated in the United States, Italy and Spain. T cells, B-cell-depleted T cells, or PBMCs provided the cDNA or gDNA that served as material.

V lost 2 bases to trimming and J lost 4 bases, with 14 bases between them. In germline, CDR1 is LNHNV, CDR2 YYDKDF (reference sequence). CDR3 length: 15 amino acids. Methods used by the authors: Amplification of reference gene primers was used by the study to estimate nucleated cell counts. The method was immunoSEQ multiplex PCR; TCRdb's version includes in-frame clones alone and lacks a portion of them. The V and J calls and clone size are taken from that table; D and trimming were inferred from the DNA. The sample includes about 58,000 clones, about 79% seen only once; the top ten take over 4%. This receptor was obtained from a human donor in a cohort sampled during active COVID-19. The genes are TRBV15 and TRBJ1-1, with D possibly TRBD1 on 6 matching bases. The sequencing sample was made of peripheral blood. CDR3 sequence: CATSRNREGTTEAFF. The CDR3 bases are TGTGCCACCAGCAGAAACAGGGAAGGTACCACTGAAGCTTTCTTT.